These 15 T cell receptor beta chains were all obtained from the same sample, sequenced in a study of T cell responses to AZD1222 COVID-19 vaccine. Some clones are missing from TCRdb's copy, which holds only in-frame ones; the method was immunoSEQ multiplex PCR. In the table there are roughly 150,000 clones, about 91% of which are singletons. Source: peripheral blood, taken on day 0 of AZD1222 vaccination. The receptors originated from an adult in good health.

The rearrangement links TRBV27 to TRBJ2-5; 8 bases match TRBD2. Germline V lookup: CDR1 MNHEY, CDR2 SMNVEV (reference sequence). CDR3 length: 16 residues. After removal of 5 bases from V and 0 bases from J, the junction contained 8 bases not matched to a gene. CDR3 sequence reads: CASSPKRGPYQETQYF. The CDR3 coding sequence is TGTGCCAGCAGTCCGAAGCGGGGGCCGTACCAAGAGACCCAGTACTTC.

This chain joins TRBV28 and TRBJ1-1, with 9 bases lining up with TRBD1. The CDR3 sequence is 14 residues long. Germline loops: CDR1 MDHEN, CDR2 SYDVKM. With 6 bases clipped from V and 7 bases from J, the junction kept 9 bases outside the gene matches. The CDR3 nucleotides are TGTGCCAGCAGCTTAATCGGGACAGGGAATGAAGCTTTCTTT. This sequence encodes CASSLIGTGNEAFF.

The chain recombines TRBV10-3 with TRBJ1-1; D remains ambiguous. The CDR3 runs to 12 residues. Deletions cut 2 bases from V and 10 bases from J, with 11 bases between. The germline gives CDR1 ENHRY, CDR2 SYGVKD. In DNA, the CDR3 is TGTGCCATCAGTGAGCCGGAGGGTAGAGCTTTCTTT. The encoded protein is CAISEPEGRAFF.

Written as DNA, the CDR3 is TGTGCCAGCAGCCAAACTAGAAGAGAGACCCAGTACTTC. Amino acid sequence: CASSQTRRETQYF. V and J are TRBV3-1 (or the pseudogene TRBV3-2) and TRBJ2-5, with D tentatively TRBD2 (5 bases). CDR1 is LGHDT, CDR2 YNNKEL, per germline (reference sequence). Trimming took off 2 bases at V and 4 bases at J, with 8 bases between the two ends. CDR3 length equals 13 residues.

This chain connects TRBV19 to TRBJ2-1, with D possibly matching TRBD2 (5 bases). V was cut by 3 bases and J by 0 bases, with 12 bases left in between. The germline CDR1 and CDR2 sequences are LNHDA and SQIVND (reference sequence). This CDR3 is 16 amino acids long. CDR3 residues: CASSIAVGSSYNEQFF. CDR3 nucleotide sequence: TGTGCCAGTAGTATCGCAGTAGGGAGCTCCTACAATGAGCAGTTCTTC.

This clone was observed a handful of times. This chain uses TRBV5-6 with TRBJ2-7, with TRBD2 as a possible D gene (6 bases). Germline V gene data show CDR1 as SGHDT and CDR2 as YYEEEE. This CDR3 comprises 16 residues. V was pared by 0 bases and J by 6 bases, with 19 bases between. The CDR3 DNA sequence: TGTGCCAGCAGCTTGGCCGGTGGGGGAGGAAGGGGCGAGCAGTACTTC. As protein: CASSLAGGGGRGEQYF.

The V call is TRBV6-5, the J call TRBJ2-1; perhaps TRBD2 as D (6 bases). Looked up from germline, CDR1 is MNHEY and CDR2 is SVGAGI. Trimming cost V 5 bases and J 7 bases, with 9 bases left between them. This CDR3 is 12 amino acids long. CDR3 region: CASSPGANEQFF. The CDR3 DNA reads TGTGCCAGCAGTCCGGGAGCAAATGAGCAGTTCTTC.

The chain joins TRBV6-5 to TRBJ1-2; no clear D. This CDR3 has 13 amino acids. V was cut by 10 bases and J by 8 bases, with 20 bases left in between. Germline assignment: CDR1 MNHEY and CDR2 SVGAGI. The CDR3 spells CATLPSTLLGYTF. CDR3 coding DNA: TGTGCCACTTTACCCAGCACCCTTTTAGGCTACACCTTC.

The chain links TRBV12-5 to TRBJ1-5; no clear D. The CDR3 has 16 residues. Between the trimmed V and J ends, which lost 5 bases and 0 bases, there was a span of 14 bases. CDR1 is LGHNT and CDR2 is FRNRAP in the germline V gene. The DNA for the CDR3 is TGTGCTAGTGGTGCCCCGGGCGGATTTAGCAATCAGCCCCAGCATTTT. It specifies CASGAPGGFSNQPQHF.

The gene calls are TRBV6-5 and TRBJ1-6; D remains ambiguous. Germline V gives CDR1 MNHEY, CDR2 SVGAGI. The CDR3 is 16 amino acids. V was pared by 2 bases and J by 0 bases, with 8 bases between. CDR3 residues: CASSYAGSSYNSPLHF. CDR3 sequence (DNA): TGTGCCAGCAGTTACGCGGGGAGCTCCTATAATTCACCCCTCCACTTT.

J is TRBJ2-3 and V is TRBV4-3; D not resolved. With 0 bases removed from V and 1 base from J, the gap between germline ends came to 20 bases. CDR3 length: 19 residues. CDR1 and CDR2 (germline): LGHNA, YSLEER. CDR3 loop: CASSQDPLGLIPGTDTQYF. The CDR3 DNA reads TGCGCCAGCAGCCAAGATCCGTTAGGGCTGATCCCCGGCACAGATACGCAGTATTTT.

The chain employs TRBV7-9 and TRBJ2-2; no clear D. The CDR3 spans 15 residues. The V gene lost 8 bases and the J gene lost 3 bases, with 16 bases spanning the gap. CDR1 SEHNR and CDR2 FQNEAQ come from the germline V gene (reference sequence). The CDR3 nucleotides are TGTGCCAGCGGCCGCCGACTCCCGGACACCGGGGAGCTGTTTTTT. This codes for CASGRRLPDTGELFF.

The chain recombines TRBV5-1 with TRBJ2-3; 10 bases are a match to TRBD2. Germline CDR1 and CDR2: SGHRS and YFSETQ. The CDR3 is 16 amino acids. Germline trimming cut 4 bases from V and 2 bases from J; bases unmatched to any gene: 7. CDR3 sequence reads: CASSHIAGGLTDTQYF. The CDR3 DNA follows: TGCGCCAGCAGCCACATAGCGGGAGGACTCACAGATACGCAGTATTTT.

The chain joins TRBV19 to TRBJ1-5, with 10 bases that match TRBD1. This CDR3 comprises 16 residues. V was pared by 6 bases and J by 7 bases, with 12 bases of the junction left unmatched. Germline V CDR1 and CDR2: LNHDA, SQIVND (reference sequence). In DNA, the CDR3 is TGTGCCAGTAGACGCGGGACAGGGGAGAACCGACAGCCCCAGCATTTT. It codes for CASRRGTGENRQPQHF.

J is TRBJ1-1 and V is TRBV7-8; 9 nucleotides match TRBD1. CDR3 size: 14 residues. V gave up 2 bases and J gave up 10 bases; unmatched junction bases: 8. CDR1 is SGHVS, CDR2 FQNEAQ, per germline. In DNA form, the CDR3 reads TGTGCCAGCAGCTTAAACCGGGACAGGGATGGAGCTTTCTTT. Translating it yields CASSLNRDRDGAFF. Looking up the rest from reference TRBV7-8 and TRBJ1-1 gives the full variable domain: GAGVSQSPRYKVAKRGQDVALRCDPISGHVSLFWYQQALGQGPEFLTYFQNEAQLDKSGLPSDRFFAERPEGSVSTLKIQRTQQEDSAVYLCASSLNRDRDGAFFGQGTRLTVV.